The present T cell receptor (beta chain) was sequenced within a study of OX40 agonist ivuxolimab in advanced cancers. As for the study in general: Prior checkpoint blockade (anti-PD-1, anti-PD-L1 or anti-CTLA-4) was permitted; approximately 40% had it.

Remarks on this clone: Its matching antigen is unknown.

The table came from immunoSEQ multiplex PCR; TCRdb's copy has only in-frame clones and leaves some out. Here the sample spans approximately 77,000 clones, about 84% being singletons. From germline, CDR1 is SQVTM and CDR2 ANQGSEA. The CDR3 extends over 16 amino acids. V dropped 1 base and J dropped 4; count of bases not matched to a gene: 8. Whole-study findings and limits: Some patients without response likewise showed low normalized clonal expansion.

The clonotype was recovered from an adult with an advanced solid tumor such as melanoma, head and neck, liver or kidney cancer. The sample was CD4+ or CD8+ T cells sorted from blood, taken in a trial of the OX40 agonist ivuxolimab. This sequence joins TRBV29-1 and TRBJ2-3; 10 bases match TRBD1. In DNA form, the CDR3 reads TGCAGCGTTGAAGGGGGACAGGGGTCCGTCCCAGATACGCAGTATTTT. It is translated as CSVEGGQGSVPDTQYF.